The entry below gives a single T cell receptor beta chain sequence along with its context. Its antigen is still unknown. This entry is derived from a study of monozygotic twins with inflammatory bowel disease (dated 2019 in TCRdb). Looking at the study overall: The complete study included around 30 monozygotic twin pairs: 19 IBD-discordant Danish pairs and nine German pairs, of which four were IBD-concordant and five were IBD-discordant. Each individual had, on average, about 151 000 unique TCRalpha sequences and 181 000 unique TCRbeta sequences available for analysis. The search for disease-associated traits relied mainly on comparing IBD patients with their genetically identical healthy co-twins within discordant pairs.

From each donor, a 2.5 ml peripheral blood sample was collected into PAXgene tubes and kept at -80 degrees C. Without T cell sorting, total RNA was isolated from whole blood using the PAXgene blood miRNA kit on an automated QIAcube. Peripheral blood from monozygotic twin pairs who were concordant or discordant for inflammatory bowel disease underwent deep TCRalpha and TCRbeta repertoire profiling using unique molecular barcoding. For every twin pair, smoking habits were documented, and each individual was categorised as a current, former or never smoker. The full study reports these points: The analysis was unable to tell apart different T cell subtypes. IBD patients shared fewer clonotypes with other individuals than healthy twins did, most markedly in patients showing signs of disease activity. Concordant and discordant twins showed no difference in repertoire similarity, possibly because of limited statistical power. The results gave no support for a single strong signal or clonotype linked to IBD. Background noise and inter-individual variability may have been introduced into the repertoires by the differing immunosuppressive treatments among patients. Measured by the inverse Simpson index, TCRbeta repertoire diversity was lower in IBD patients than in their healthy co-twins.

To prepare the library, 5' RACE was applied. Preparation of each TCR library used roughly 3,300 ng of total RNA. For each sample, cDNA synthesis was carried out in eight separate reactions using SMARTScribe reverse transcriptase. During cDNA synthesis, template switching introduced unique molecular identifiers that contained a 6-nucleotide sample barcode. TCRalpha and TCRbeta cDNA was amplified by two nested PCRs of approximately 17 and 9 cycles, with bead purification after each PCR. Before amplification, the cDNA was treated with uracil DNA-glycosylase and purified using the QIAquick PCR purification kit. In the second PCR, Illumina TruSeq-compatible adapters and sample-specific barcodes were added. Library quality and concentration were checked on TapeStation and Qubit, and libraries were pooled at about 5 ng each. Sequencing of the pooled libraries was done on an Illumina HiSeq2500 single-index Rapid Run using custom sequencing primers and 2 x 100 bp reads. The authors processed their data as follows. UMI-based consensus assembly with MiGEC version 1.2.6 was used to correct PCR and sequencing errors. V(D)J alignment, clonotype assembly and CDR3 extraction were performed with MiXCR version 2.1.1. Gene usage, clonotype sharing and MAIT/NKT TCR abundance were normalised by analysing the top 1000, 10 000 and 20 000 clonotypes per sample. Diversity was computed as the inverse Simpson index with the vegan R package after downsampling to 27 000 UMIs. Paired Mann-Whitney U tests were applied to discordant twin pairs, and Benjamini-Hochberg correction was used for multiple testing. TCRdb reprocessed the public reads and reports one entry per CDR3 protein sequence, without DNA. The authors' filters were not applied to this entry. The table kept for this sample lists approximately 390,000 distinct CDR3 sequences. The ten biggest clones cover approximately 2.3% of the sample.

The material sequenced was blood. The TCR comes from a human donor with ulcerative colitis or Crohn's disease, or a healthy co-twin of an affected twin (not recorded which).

The CDR3 in this case is CASSKDLAGGGNEQFF. This chain is built from TRBV6-1 and TRBJ2-1; the TCRdb call, TRBD2, lacks DNA for checking. CDR1 and CDR2, per the germline V gene, are MNHNS and SASEGT. The CDR3 has 16 amino acids, counting the end cysteine and phenylalanine. No DNA accompanies this entry.